Here is one T cell receptor (beta chain) with its context. Its matching antigen is unknown. The sample originates from a study of cytomegalovirus exposure and HLA in healthy donors. The PCR had 60 Vbeta and 13 Jbeta primers. Libraries were prepared by immunoSEQ multiplex PCR; TCRdb keeps only in-frame clonotypes and omits some of them. Of approximately 210,000 clones listed, about 89% were seen once; the top ten hold over 1%. General observations from the study: Per a later analysis, 18,000 or so TCR beta sequences showed association with HLA alleles at 0.05 false discovery rate. The CMV antigen specificity of a few CMV-associated chains was confirmed through in vitro analysis.

The CDR3 loop spans 16 amino acids. The germline gives CDR1 LNHDA, CDR2 SQIVND (reference sequence). V lost 9 bases to trimming and J lost 3 bases; unmatched junction nucleotides: 12. The TCR was taken from a man aged 30-40 years in good health and CMV-seronegative. The chain combines TRBV19 with TRBJ2-2; 8 bases align to TRBD1. Sample: PBMCs. CDR3 sequence: CASLGPGTGYTGELFF. As DNA, the CDR3 is TGTGCCAGCTTAGGTCCAGGGACAGGATACACCGGGGAGCTGTTTTTT. Complete variable domain (other parts from reference TRBV19 and TRBJ2-2): DGGITQSPKYLFRKEGQNVTLSCEQNLNHDAMYWYRQDPGQGLRLIYYSQIVNDFQKGDIAEGYSVSREKKESFPLTVTSAQKNPTAFYLCASLGPGTGYTGELFFGEGSRLTVL.